This T cell receptor (beta chain) was recovered during a study of T-cell memory formation after mild COVID-19. Trimming cost V 2 bases and J 4 bases, with 12 bases left between them. There are 14 residues in the CDR3. The authors produced TCR alpha and TCR beta cDNA libraries with sample barcodes and UMIs by 5'RACE using constant-segment primers. Each CDR3 protein gets one entry after TCRdb re-called the 5' RACE reads with MiXCR. The sample consists of 470,000 or so distinct CDR3 sequences, roughly 20% of them appearing once. General study points: CD4+ clones that contracted lay mainly in CM and EM; CD8+ ones lay in EMRA. Memory sampled before infection contained some responding clones, suggesting cross-reactive memory joined. Researchers could not confirm that second-wave clones peaking on day 37 targeted SARS-CoV-2.

Comments on this clonotype: Antigen unknown.

This chain connects TRBV12-3 or TRBV12-4 to TRBJ2-7; D may be TRBD1 (8 bases). The sequenced sample consisted of PBMCs or a T cell subset sorted from them (not recorded which). This sequence was found in an adult woman who had mild COVID-19 (a few samples of this study predate the infection). Cell type and time point are not known. The CDR3 region has the DNA TGTGCCAGCAGTTTATACAGGGGGGGGTACGAGCAGTACTTC. Its translation: CASSLYRGGYEQYF.